Listed below are T cell receptor beta chains from one sample, sequenced in a study of blood T cell repertoires in COVID-19. Repertoires were generated with immunoSEQ multiplex PCR, while TCRdb's copy carries only in-frame clones and drops some. The data show around 250,000 clones, approximately 82% seen once. The sequenced material came from PBMCs or T cells enriched from blood (not recorded which). These receptor sequences come from a man aged 35 to 55 who had recovered from COVID-19. The CDR3 runs from the conserved cysteine through the conserved F or W. D genes are given only for firm matches.

len	d_gene	j_gene	v_gene	CDR3aa
14	-	TRBJ2-7	TRBV14	CASSQERGLHEQYF
12	-	TRBJ1-2	TRBV28	CASSSTVYGYTF
13	-	TRBJ1-5	TRBV6-4	CARQARSNQPQHF
14	TRBD2	TRBJ2-5	TRBV16	CASSQGTSIEAQYF
13	-	TRBJ2-2	TRBV6-5	CASRLVITGELFF
17	-	TRBJ1-4	TRBV2	CASSPKGGDRPNEKLFF
14	TRBD1	TRBJ1-1	TRBV4-2	CASSPALRQGEAFF
13	TRBD1	TRBJ2-7	TRBV28	CASSPQGAHEQYF
11	-	TRBJ2-7	TRBV12-3/TRBV12-4	CASSLNNEQYF
13	-	TRBJ1-4	TRBV29-1	CSVGGRVGEKLFF
14	-	TRBJ1-2	TRBV3-1/TRBV3-2	CASSQDVDGQGYTF
15	-	TRBJ1-1	TRBV5-6	CASSLTARSNTEAFF
17	TRBD1	TRBJ2-2	TRBV7-3	CASSLSGQEANTGELFF
13	TRBD2	TRBJ2-7	TRBV18	CASSPGLAPEQYF
15	-	TRBJ2-7	TRBV10-1	CASSELAERGYEQYF
12	-	TRBJ2-1	TRBV18	CASSPLENEQFF
16	TRBD1	TRBJ1-2	TRBV24-1	CATSDPNGQGNYGYTF
14	-	TRBJ2-5	TRBV5-1	CASSLAATSGTQYF
14	-	TRBJ1-5	TRBV6-5	CASRTGGAGQPQHF
13	TRBD1	TRBJ2-7	TRBV11-3	CASSWDRMGEQYF
13	-	TRBJ1-1	TRBV30	CAWTAEGVAEAFF
16	-	TRBJ2-1	TRBV15	CATSRDQGDSYNEQFF
15	-	TRBJ1-6	TRBV27	CASRSTGSYNSPLHF
11	-	TRBJ1-2	TRBV20-1	CSARTDYGYTF
14	-	TRBJ1-4	TRBV28	CASTVTGTNEKLFF
16	-	TRBJ1-3	TRBV19	CASSTTGHRPGNTIYF
13	-	TRBJ2-1	TRBV7-9	CASSFGRYNEQFF
18	TRBD2	TRBJ2-5	TRBV13	CASSLISFETSGSPTQYF
14	-	TRBJ1-1	TRBV6-5	CASRSGGRNTEAFF
12	TRBD1	TRBJ1-2	TRBV10-3	CAISEDRVGYTF
14	TRBD1	TRBJ2-3	TRBV5-4	CASSQAQGADTQYF
15	TRBD1	TRBJ2-4	TRBV5-6	CASSYGTGGGNIQYF
11	-	TRBJ2-7	TRBV20-1	CSARPTREQYF
14	-	TRBJ1-1	TRBV27	CASSFSGGATEAFF
15	-	TRBJ2-7	TRBV7-2	CASSLADTALYEQYF
13	-	TRBJ2-5	TRBV5-4	CASSFGSAETQYF
15	-	TRBJ1-3	TRBV28	CASSLAGPSGNTIYF
15	TRBD2	TRBJ2-7	TRBV6-5	CASSYSSGSSYEQYF
14	TRBD1	TRBJ2-3	TRBV30	CAWNRGLGTDTQYF
15	TRBD2	TRBJ2-3	TRBV3-1/TRBV3-2	CASSQTSGRGDTQYF
18	-	TRBJ2-3	TRBV7-2	CASSYILSGTGGTDTQYF
13	-	TRBJ2-2	TRBV12-3/TRBV12-4	CASTHSNTGELFF
15	TRBD1	TRBJ1-5	TRBV7-9	CASSSGQAANQPQHF
15	TRBD1	TRBJ1-1	TRBV28	CASSTSGTGPTEAFF
15	-	TRBJ1-1	TRBV3-1/TRBV3-2	CASSQGPTGSTEAFF
15	-	TRBJ2-7	TRBV12-1	CASSSTLAGEYEQYF